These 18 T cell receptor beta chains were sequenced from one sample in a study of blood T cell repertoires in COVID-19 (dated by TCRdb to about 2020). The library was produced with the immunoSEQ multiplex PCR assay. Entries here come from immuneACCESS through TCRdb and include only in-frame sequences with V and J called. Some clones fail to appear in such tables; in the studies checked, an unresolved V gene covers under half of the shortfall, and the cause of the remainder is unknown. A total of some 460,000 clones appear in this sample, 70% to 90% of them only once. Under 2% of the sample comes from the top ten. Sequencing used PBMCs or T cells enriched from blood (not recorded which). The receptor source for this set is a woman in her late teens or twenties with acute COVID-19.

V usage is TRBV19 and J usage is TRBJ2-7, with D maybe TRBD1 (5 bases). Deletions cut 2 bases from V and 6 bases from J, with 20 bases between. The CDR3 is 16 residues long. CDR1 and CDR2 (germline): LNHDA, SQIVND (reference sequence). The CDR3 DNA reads TGTGCCAGTAGTATAACCCCTGGGGCCCTTACTACCGAGCAGTACTTC. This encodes CASSITPGALTTEQYF.

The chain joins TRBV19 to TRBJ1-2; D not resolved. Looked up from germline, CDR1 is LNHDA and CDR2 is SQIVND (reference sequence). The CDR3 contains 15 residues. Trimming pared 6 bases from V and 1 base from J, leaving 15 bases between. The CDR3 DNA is TGTGCCAGTAGGCCTCAAACTAACGTTAACTATGGCTACACCTTC. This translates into CASRPQTNVNYGYTF. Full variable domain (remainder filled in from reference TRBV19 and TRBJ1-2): DGGITQSPKYLFRKEGQNVTLSCEQNLNHDAMYWYRQDPGQGLRLIYYSQIVNDFQKGDIAEGYSVSREKKESFPLTVTSAQKNPTAFYLCASRPQTNVNYGYTFGSGTRLTVV.

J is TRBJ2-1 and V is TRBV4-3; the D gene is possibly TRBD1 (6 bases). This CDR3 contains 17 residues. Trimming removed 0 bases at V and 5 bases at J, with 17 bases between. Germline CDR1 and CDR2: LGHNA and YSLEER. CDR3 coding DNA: TGCGCCAGCAGCCAAGAGGGGGCCGAGTACGCTCACAATGAGCAGTTCTTC. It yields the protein CASSQEGAEYAHNEQFF.

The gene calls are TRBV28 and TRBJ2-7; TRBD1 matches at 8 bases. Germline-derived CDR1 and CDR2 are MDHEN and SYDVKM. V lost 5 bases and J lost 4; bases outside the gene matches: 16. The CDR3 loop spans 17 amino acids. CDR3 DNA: TGTGCCAGCAGTCCGGGCCAAGGCAACAGGGGGTGGTACGAGCAGTACTTC. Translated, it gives CASSPGQGNRGWYEQYF.

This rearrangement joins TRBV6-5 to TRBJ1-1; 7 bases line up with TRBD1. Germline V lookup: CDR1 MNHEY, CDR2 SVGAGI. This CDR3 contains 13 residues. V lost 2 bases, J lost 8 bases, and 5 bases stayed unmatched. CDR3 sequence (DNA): TGTGCCAGCAGTTACCCGGGACAGCGAGAAGCTTTCTTT. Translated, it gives CASSYPGQREAFF.

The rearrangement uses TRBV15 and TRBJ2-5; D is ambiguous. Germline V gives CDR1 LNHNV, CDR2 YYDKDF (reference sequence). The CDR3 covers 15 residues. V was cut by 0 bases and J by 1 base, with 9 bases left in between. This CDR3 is CATSREQGGQETQYF. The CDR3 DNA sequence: TGTGCCACCAGCAGAGAGCAAGGCGGCCAAGAGACCCAGTACTTC. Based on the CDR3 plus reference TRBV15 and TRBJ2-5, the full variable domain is DAMVIQNPRYQVTQFGKPVTLSCSQTLNHNVMYWYQQKSSQAPKLLFHYYDKDFNNEADTPDNFQSRRPNTSFCFLDIRSPGLGDTAMYLCATSREQGGQETQYFGPGTRLLVL.

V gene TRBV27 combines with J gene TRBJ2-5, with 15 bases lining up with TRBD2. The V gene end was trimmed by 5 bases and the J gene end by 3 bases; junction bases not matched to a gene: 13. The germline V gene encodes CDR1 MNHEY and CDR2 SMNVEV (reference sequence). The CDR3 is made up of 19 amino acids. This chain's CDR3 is CASSIRGLAGGLTKETQYF. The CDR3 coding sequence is TGTGCCAGCAGTATAAGGGGACTAGCGGGGGGACTTACCAAAGAGACCCAGTACTTC.

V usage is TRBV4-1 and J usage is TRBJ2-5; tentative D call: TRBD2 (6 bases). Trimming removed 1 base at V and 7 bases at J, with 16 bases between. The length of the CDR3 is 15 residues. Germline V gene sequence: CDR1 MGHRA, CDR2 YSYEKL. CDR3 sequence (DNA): TGCGCCAGCAGCCAAGTATTCGGGGGTAGAGGGACCCAGTACTTC. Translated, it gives CASSQVFGGRGTQYF.

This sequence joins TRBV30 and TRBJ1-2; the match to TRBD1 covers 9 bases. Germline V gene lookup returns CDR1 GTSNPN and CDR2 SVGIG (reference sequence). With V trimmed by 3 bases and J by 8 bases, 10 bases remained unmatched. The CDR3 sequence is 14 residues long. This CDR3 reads CAWRSRDRVLGYTF. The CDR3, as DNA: TGTGCCTGGAGGTCCAGGGACAGGGTTTTAGGCTACACCTTC.

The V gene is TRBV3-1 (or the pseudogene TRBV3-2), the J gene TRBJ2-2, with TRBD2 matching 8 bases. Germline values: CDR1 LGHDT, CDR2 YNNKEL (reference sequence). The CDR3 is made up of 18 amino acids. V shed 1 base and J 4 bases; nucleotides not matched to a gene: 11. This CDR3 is CASSQGWLAGGATGELFF. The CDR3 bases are TGTGCCAGCAGCCAAGGGTGGCTAGCGGGCGGGGCCACCGGGGAGCTGTTTTTT.

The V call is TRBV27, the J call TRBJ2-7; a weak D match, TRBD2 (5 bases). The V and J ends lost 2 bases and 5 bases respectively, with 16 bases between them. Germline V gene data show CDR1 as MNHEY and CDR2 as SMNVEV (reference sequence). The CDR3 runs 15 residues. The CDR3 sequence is CASSLKGPDGDEQYF. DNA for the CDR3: TGTGCCAGCAGTTTAAAGGGTCCGGACGGGGACGAGCAGTACTTC.

CDR3: CASSITHGLGKTQYF. The CDR3, as DNA: TGTGCCAGCAGCATAACCCACGGACTAGGGAAGACCCAGTACTTC. This rearrangement joins TRBV11-2 to TRBJ2-5, with TRBD2 matching over 7 bases. Germline values: CDR1 SGHAT, CDR2 FQNNGV. V gave up 5 bases and J gave up 6 bases; unmatched junction bases: 12. The CDR3 is made up of 15 amino acids.

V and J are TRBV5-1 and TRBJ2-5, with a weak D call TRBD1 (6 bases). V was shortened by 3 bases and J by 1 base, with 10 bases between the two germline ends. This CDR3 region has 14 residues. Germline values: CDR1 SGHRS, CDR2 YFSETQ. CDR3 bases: TGCGCCAGCAGCTACAGGGCCTCCCAAGAGACCCAGTACTTC. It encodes CASSYRASQETQYF. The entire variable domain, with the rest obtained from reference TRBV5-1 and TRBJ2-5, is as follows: KAGVTQTPRYLIKTRGQQVTLSCSPISGHRSVSWYQQTPGQGLQFLFEYFSETQRNKGNFPGRFSGRQFSNSRSEMNVSTLELGDSALYLCASSYRASQETQYFGPGTRLLVL.

This CDR3 is CASSYSRGVYYGYTF. As DNA, the CDR3 is TGTGCCAGCAGTTACTCGCGGGGGGTTTACTATGGCTACACCTTC. The rearrangement links TRBV6-5 to TRBJ1-2; possible D gene TRBD1, 5 bases. CDR1 is MNHEY and CDR2 is SVGAGI in the germline V gene. Trimming cost V 0 bases and J 3 bases, with 11 bases left between them. The CDR3 spans 15 residues.

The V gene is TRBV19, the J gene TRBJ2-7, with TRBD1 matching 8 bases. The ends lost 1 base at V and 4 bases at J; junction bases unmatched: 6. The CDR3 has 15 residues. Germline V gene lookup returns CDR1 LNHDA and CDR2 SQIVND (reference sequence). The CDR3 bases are TGTGCCAGTAGTATAGTAGCAGGGGGCAGTTACGAGCAGTACTTC. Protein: CASSIVAGGSYEQYF.

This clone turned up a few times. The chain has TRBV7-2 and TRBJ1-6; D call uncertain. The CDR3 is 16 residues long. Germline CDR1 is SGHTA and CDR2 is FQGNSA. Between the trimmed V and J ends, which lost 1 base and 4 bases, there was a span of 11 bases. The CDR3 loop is CASSLDGYSYNSPLHF. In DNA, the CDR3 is TGTGCCAGCAGCTTAGACGGTTACAGTTATAATTCACCCCTCCACTTT.

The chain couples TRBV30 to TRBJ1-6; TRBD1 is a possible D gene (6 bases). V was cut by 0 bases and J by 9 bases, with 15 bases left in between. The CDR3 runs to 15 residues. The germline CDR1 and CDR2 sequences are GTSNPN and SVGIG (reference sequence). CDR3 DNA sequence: TGTGCCTGGAGTGTAACTGGGCAGGGGATTTCACCCCTCCACTTT. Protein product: CAWSVTGQGISPLHF.

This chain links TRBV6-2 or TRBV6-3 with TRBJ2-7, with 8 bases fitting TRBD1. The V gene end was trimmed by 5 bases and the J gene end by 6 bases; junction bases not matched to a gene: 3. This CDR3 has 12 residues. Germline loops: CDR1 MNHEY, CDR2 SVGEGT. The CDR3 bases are TGTGCCAGCAGTGCACAGGGGGTCGAGCAGTACTTC. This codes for CASSAQGVEQYF.